Shown below are 30 T cell receptor beta chains from a single sample sequenced in a study of blood T cell repertoires in COVID-19. Assay: immunoSEQ multiplex PCR; the TCRdb copy retains only in-frame clones and omits some. The table has about 240,000 clones, about four fifths seen once. Material: PBMCs or T cells enriched from blood (not recorded which). The source is a woman aged 40 to 50 who had been exposed to COVID-19.

The chain couples TRBV27 to TRBJ2-1; weak D call: TRBD1 (6 bases). The germline V and J ends were trimmed by 5 bases and 1 base, with 12 bases remaining between them. CDR1 and CDR2 (germline): MNHEY, SMNVEV (reference sequence). The CDR3 is 15 residues long. The CDR3 DNA is TGTGCCAGCAGTCCTCAACAGGGATCCTACAATGAGCAGTTCTTC. It specifies CASSPQQGSYNEQFF.

The chain uses TRBV6-5 and TRBJ2-7, with TRBD1 matching 7 bases. CDR1 MNHEY and CDR2 SVGAGI come from the germline V gene. The CDR3 spans 14 residues. Germline trimming cut 6 bases from V and 4 bases from J; bases unmatched to any gene: 9. CDR3 loop: CASSEPGQLYEQYF. The CDR3, as DNA: TGTGCCAGCAGCGAGCCGGGACAGCTATACGAGCAGTACTTC.

This chain uses TRBV3-1 (or the pseudogene TRBV3-2) with TRBJ2-1; a possible D gene is TRBD2 (6 bases). Between the trimmed V and J ends, which lost 4 bases and 5 bases, there was a span of 15 bases. The CDR3 has 15 residues. Germline V gene lookup returns CDR1 LGHDT and CDR2 YNNKEL (reference sequence). CDR3 amino acids: CASSRGELLDNEQFF. CDR3 nucleotides: TGTGCCAGCAGCCGCGGGGAACTTTTAGACAATGAGCAGTTCTTC.

This rearrangement joins TRBV4-1 to TRBJ1-2; possible D gene TRBD1, 5 bases. Germline CDR1 is MGHRA and CDR2 is YSYEKL. Deletions cut 1 base from V and 6 bases from J, with 18 bases between. This CDR3 is built from 16 residues. As DNA, the CDR3 is TGCGCCAGCAGCCAAGGTGTCACATCCAGGGAGGATGGCTACACCTTC. Translated: CASSQGVTSREDGYTF.

This clone was seen more than once but under ten times. The same CDR3 is also encoded by other DNA sequences in this sample. The chain joins TRBV5-1 to TRBJ1-1; 9 bases match TRBD1. This CDR3 contains 15 residues. Germline trimming cut 0 bases from V and 1 base from J; bases unmatched to any gene: 1. Germline values: CDR1 SGHRS, CDR2 YFSETQ. CDR3 nucleotides: TGCGCCAGCAGCTTGGGGACAGGGGCGAACACTGAAGCTTTCTTT. As protein: CASSLGTGANTEAFF.

This clone turned up a few times. The J gene is TRBJ1-1, the V gene TRBV27, with D possibly matching TRBD1 (5 bases). V lost 5 bases and J 0 bases, leaving 10 bases between the germline ends. Looked up from germline, CDR1 is MNHEY and CDR2 is SMNVEV (reference sequence). This CDR3 region has 14 residues. CDR3 sequence: CASSPQALNTEAFF. The CDR3 DNA reads TGTGCCAGCAGTCCACAGGCTCTGAACACTGAAGCTTTCTTT.

This clone was found a few times. The CDR3, as DNA: TGTGCCAGCAGCTTAGCGGGCAGGAACACTGAAGCTTTCTTT. Its protein product is CASSLAGRNTEAFF. V and J are TRBV7-2 and TRBJ1-1; D is undetermined. The CDR3 is made up of 14 amino acids. CDR1 and CDR2 (germline): SGHTA, FQGNSA. V lost 0 bases and J lost 1, with 6 bases in between.

The chain carries TRBV7-6 and TRBJ2-5; 9 nucleotides line up with TRBD2. J lost 5 bases, V lost 5 bases, and 9 bases had no gene match. The CDR3 totals 15 residues. CDR1 and CDR2 from the germline V gene are SGHVS and FNYEAQ. As DNA, the CDR3 is TGTGCCAGCAGCCCGACGGGCGGGGGGGGCGAGACCCAGTACTTC. It codes for CASSPTGGGGETQYF.

This clone was found once. This rearrangement joins TRBV28 to TRBJ1-2; 10 nucleotides align to TRBD1. The ends lost 5 bases at V and 2 bases at J; junction bases unmatched: 5. The germline V gene encodes CDR1 MDHEN and CDR2 SYDVKM. This CDR3 is built from 15 residues. The CDR3 sequence is CASSEQTGGNYGYTF. Written as DNA, the CDR3 is TGTGCCAGCAGTGAACAGACAGGGGGCAACTATGGCTACACCTTC.

The genes are TRBV6-5 and TRBJ2-7; TRBD1 aligns across 9 bases. The V gene end was trimmed by 6 bases and the J gene end by 3 bases; junction bases not matched to a gene: 3. The CDR3 length is 13 residues. Germline CDR1 is MNHEY and CDR2 is SVGAGI. CDR3 sequence reads: CASRETGGYEQYF. CDR3 coding DNA: TGTGCCAGCAGGGAGACAGGGGGCTACGAGCAGTACTTC.

The rearrangement links TRBV9 to TRBJ1-5, with 7 bases aligning to TRBD1. The V gene end was trimmed by 0 bases and the J gene end by 7 bases; junction bases not matched to a gene: 7. CDR1 and CDR2 (germline): SGDLS, YYNGEE. This CDR3 comprises 15 residues. The CDR3 nucleotides are TGTGCCAGCAGCGTAGCTGGGACAGTGAACCAGCCCCAGCATTTT. This encodes CASSVAGTVNQPQHF.

The chain carries TRBV9 and TRBJ2-5, with 9 bases aligning to TRBD1. This CDR3 is built from 14 residues. The V and J ends lost 3 bases and 3 bases, in that order; junction bases with no gene match: 3. Germline CDR1 reads SGDLS; CDR2 reads YYNGEE. The CDR3 DNA is TGTGCCAGCAGCGGGTGGGACAGGGAAGAGACCCAGTACTTC. This encodes CASSGWDREETQYF.

This chain connects TRBV28 to TRBJ1-5, with unresolved D. Germline assignment: CDR1 MDHEN and CDR2 SYDVKM. This CDR3 comprises 12 residues. Trimming removed 8 bases from V and 2 bases from J, with 7 bases in between. The CDR3 coding sequence is TGTGCCAGCTTAGTCCGCAATCAGCCCCAGCATTTT. Protein product: CASLVRNQPQHF.

Only one count was recorded for this clone. The V call is TRBV24-1, the J call TRBJ2-1; 10 bases line up with TRBD2. Trimming removed 10 bases from V and 9 bases from J; junction bases left unmatched: 11. The CDR3 runs 14 residues. Germline-derived CDR1 and CDR2 are KGHDR and SFDVKD. This CDR3 reads CATRPSGGGSEQFF. Written as DNA, the CDR3 is TGTGCCACGAGGCCCAGCGGGGGGGGGAGTGAGCAGTTCTTC.

This chain links TRBV19 with TRBJ2-2; possibly TRBD1 for D (6 bases). The CDR3 extends over 14 amino acids. Germline V gene data show CDR1 as LNHDA and CDR2 as SQIVND (reference sequence). The germline V and J ends were trimmed by 7 bases and 6 bases, with 15 bases remaining between them. DNA for the CDR3: TGTGCCAGTACCAGGGGACGGGATCCCGGGGAGCTGTTTTTT. This gives the protein CASTRGRDPGELFF. Full variable domain (remainder filled in from reference TRBV19 and TRBJ2-2): DGGITQSPKYLFRKEGQNVTLSCEQNLNHDAMYWYRQDPGQGLRLIYYSQIVNDFQKGDIAEGYSVSREKKESFPLTVTSAQKNPTAFYLCASTRGRDPGELFFGEGSRLTVL.

This clone was observed a single time. The gene calls are TRBV2 and TRBJ2-3, with 8 bases identical to TRBD2. J lost 1 base, V lost 1 base, and 1 base had no gene match. The germline CDR1 and CDR2 sequences are SNHLY and FYNNEI. The CDR3 is 15 residues long. The CDR3 here is CASSEGRGGTDTQYF. The CDR3 DNA reads TGTGCCAGCAGTGAAGGGCGGGGGGGCACAGATACGCAGTATTTT.

The table lists this clone with a few counts. J is TRBJ2-3 and V is TRBV9; the match to TRBD2 covers 11 bases. J gave up 3 bases and V 4 bases, and 1 base lay outside the gene matches. The CDR3 consists of 14 residues. CDR1 is SGDLS and CDR2 is YYNGEE in the germline V gene. The CDR3 DNA reads TGTGCCAGCAGCAGGACTAGCGGGACAGATACGCAGTATTTT. Protein: CASSRTSGTDTQYF.

This sequence joins TRBV18 and TRBJ2-1; D may be TRBD2 (6 bases). CDR1 is KGHSH, CDR2 LQKENI, per germline. V lost 3 bases to trimming and J lost 7 bases, with 13 bases between them. The CDR3 contains 14 residues. CDR3 bases: TGTGCCAGCTCACCTCTTCCCGGGACTAATGAGCAGTTCTTC. This translates into CASSPLPGTNEQFF.

This chain joins TRBV21-1 and TRBJ1-3; the DNA was not used to check the table's D call, TRBD1. TRBV21-1 is a pseudogene segment. CDR3 length: 19 amino acids. CDR3 sequence (DNA): TGTGCCAGCAGCAAAGGAGACAGGACAAGGGTGATCTCTGGAAACACCATATATTTT. Amino acid sequence: CASSKGDRTRVISGNTIYF.

The CDR3 loop reads CATSSISQTNEKLFF. The CDR3, as DNA: TGTGCCACCAGCAGCATCAGTCAAACTAATGAAAAACTGTTTTTT. The chain has TRBV15 and TRBJ1-4, with D hard to call. Germline CDR1 and CDR2: LNHNV and YYDKDF (reference sequence). Trimming removed 3 bases from V and 1 base from J, with 9 bases in between. The CDR3 extends over 15 amino acids. The full variable domain, with the rest looked up from reference TRBV15 and TRBJ1-4, is DAMVIQNPRYQVTQFGKPVTLSCSQTLNHNVMYWYQQKSSQAPKLLFHYYDKDFNNEADTPDNFQSRRPNTSFCFLDIRSPGLGDTAMYLCATSSISQTNEKLFFGSGTQLSVL.

This rearrangement joins TRBV5-1 to TRBJ2-1; 11 bases are shared with TRBD2. Germline loops: CDR1 SGHRS, CDR2 YFSETQ. The trim removed 3 bases at V and 4 bases at J, leaving 3 bases unmatched. The CDR3 runs to 15 residues. Here the CDR3 DNA reads TGCGCCAGCAGCTCCATAGCGGGGGGGTACAATGAGCAGTTCTTC. Amino acid sequence: CASSSIAGGYNEQFF.

The count of this clone is one. This chain uses TRBV5-4 with TRBJ1-6; no reliable D call. The CDR3 spans 14 residues. Trimming removed 4 bases from V and 4 bases from J, with 9 bases in between. The germline gives CDR1 SGHNT, CDR2 YYREEE (reference sequence). The CDR3 region is CASSRETYNSPLHF. The CDR3 bases are TGTGCCAGCAGCCGAGAGACATATAATTCACCCCTCCACTTT.

The chain links TRBV28 to TRBJ1-2; D is undetermined. The CDR3 has 12 amino acids. In germline, CDR1 is MDHEN, CDR2 SYDVKM. V lost 4 bases and J lost 4, with 7 bases in between. CDR3 coding DNA: TGTGCCAGCAGTTCCGGGAGCTATGGCTACACCTTC. It is translated as CASSSGSYGYTF.

The V call is TRBV7-2, the J call TRBJ1-4; TRBD1 matches at 7 bases. J gave up 0 bases and V 3 bases, and 1 base lay outside the gene matches. Looked up from germline, CDR1 is SGHTA and CDR2 is FQGNSA. The CDR3 contains 15 residues. The CDR3 coding sequence is TGTGCCAGCAGCTTGGGGACAGCAACTAATGAAAAACTGTTTTTT. Translating it yields CASSLGTATNEKLFF. Filled out from reference TRBV7-2 and TRBJ1-4, the complete variable domain reads GAGVSQSPSNKVTEKGKDVELRCDPISGHTALYWYRQSLGQGLEFLIYFQGNSAPDKSGLPSDRFSAERTGGSVSTLTIQRTQQEDSAVYLCASSLGTATNEKLFFGSGTQLSVL.

The chain has TRBV7-9 and TRBJ2-3; TRBD2 aligns across 9 bases. The V gene's germline CDR1 is SEHNR and CDR2 FQNEAQ (reference sequence). This CDR3 comprises 15 residues. With 5 bases clipped from V and 1 base from J, the junction kept 4 bases outside the gene matches. The CDR3 nucleotides are TGTGCCAGCAGCCGGATAGCGGGGGGCACAGATACGCAGTATTTT. This gives the protein CASSRIAGGTDTQYF.

This clone was recorded once. The CDR3 sequence: CASTPQGGNSPLHF. CDR3 DNA sequence: TGTGCCAGCACCCCTCAGGGCGGCAATTCACCCCTCCACTTT. The chain combines TRBV9 with TRBJ1-6; tentatively, D is TRBD1 (5 bases). Between the trimmed V and J ends, which lost 6 bases and 7 bases, there was a span of 14 bases. The CDR3 totals 14 residues. Germline V gene lookup returns CDR1 SGDLS and CDR2 YYNGEE.

The chain uses TRBV9 and TRBJ1-3; 8 bases agree with TRBD1. Germline lookup yields CDR1 SGDLS and CDR2 YYNGEE. The CDR3 totals 16 residues. Trimming removed 4 bases from V and 0 bases from J; junction bases left unmatched: 6. CDR3 sequence reads: CASSLQGVSSGNTIYF. In nucleotides, the CDR3 is TGTGCCAGCAGCTTACAGGGGGTGAGCTCTGGAAACACCATATATTTT.

This rearrangement joins TRBV7-9 to TRBJ2-2; 7 positions match TRBD1. The V segment lost 1 base and the J segment 2 bases; nucleotides outside the gene matches: 1. Per the germline V gene, CDR1 is SEHNR and CDR2 is FQNEAQ (reference sequence). This CDR3 has 15 amino acids. CDR3 sequence reads: CASSLGQGNTGELFF. Here the CDR3 DNA reads TGTGCCAGCAGCTTAGGACAGGGAAACACCGGGGAGCTGTTTTTT.

J is TRBJ1-2 and V is TRBV12-3 or TRBV12-4, with 12 bases aligning to TRBD1. Unmatched junction bases numbered 10, after V lost 6 bases and J lost 14 bases. The CDR3 is 13 amino acids. In nucleotides, the CDR3 is TGTGCCAGCAGCCCCGGGACAGGGGGCTGGTGGACCTTC. Encoded protein: CASSPGTGGWWTF.

This rearrangement joins TRBV9 to TRBJ2-7; 7 nucleotides align to TRBD2. V trimming: 0 bases; J trimming: 0 bases; junction bases outside the gene matches: 3. The CDR3 length is 15 residues. Germline V gives CDR1 SGDLS, CDR2 YYNGEE. As DNA, the CDR3 is TGTGCCAGCAGCGTAGGGCTAGCGGCCTCCTACGAGCAGTACTTC. Residues: CASSVGLAASYEQYF.